The rows below give T cell receptor beta chains drawn from one sample of a study of vaccination and CD4 T cells after COVID-19. TCRdb re-called the PCR reads through MiXCR, storing one row per CDR3 protein. The data hold roughly 13,000 distinct CDR3 sequences, with less than 70% observed a single time. No cognate antigen is known for these TCRs. The sample consisted of CD4+ T cells from blood, cultured in vitro. These receptors were obtained from a human donor who had recovered from COVID-19. The CDR3 runs from the conserved cysteine through the conserved F or W. Each record gives: D gene, J gene, clone size, V gene, CDR3 protein, CDR3 DNA. D genes are given only for firm matches. A row's size may be missing; if present it is once, few, many or a size class.

d_call: NA; j_call: TRBJ1-1; clone_size: few; v_call: TRBV7-8; cdr3_aa: CASSPPRGLLENTEAFF; cdr3_nt: TGTGCCAGCAGCCCCCCCCGGGGGCTCCTCGAGAACACTGAAGCTTTCTTT
d_call: NA; j_call: TRBJ1-5; clone_size: NA; v_call: TRBV19; cdr3_aa: CASSIGRGVGQPQHF; cdr3_nt: TGTGCCAGTAGTATAGGGCGGGGAGTGGGACAGCCCCAGCATTTT
d_call: NA; j_call: TRBJ2-2; clone_size: NA; v_call: TRBV7-3; cdr3_aa: CASSTGGDTGELFF; cdr3_nt: TGTGCCAGCAGCACGGGGGGCGATACCGGGGAGCTGTTTTTT
d_call: NA; j_call: TRBJ1-1; clone_size: NA; v_call: TRBV7-2; cdr3_aa: CASSLGLLRRGEAFF; cdr3_nt: TGTGCCAGCAGCTTAGGTCTGTTGAGACGTGGTGAAGCTTTCTTT
d_call: TRBD1; j_call: TRBJ2-2; clone_size: NA; v_call: TRBV6-1; cdr3_aa: CASKRQGKMGGELFF; cdr3_nt: TGTGCCAGCAAGCGACAGGGCAAGATGGGCGGGGAGCTGTTTTTT
d_call: NA; j_call: TRBJ2-5; clone_size: NA; v_call: TRBV29-1; cdr3_aa: CSEAKITGTQYF; cdr3_nt: TGCAGCGAGGCCAAGATCACCGGGACCCAGTACTTC
d_call: TRBD1; j_call: TRBJ1-5; clone_size: NA; v_call: TRBV6-1; cdr3_aa: CASSHTGGRGNQPQHF; cdr3_nt: TGTGCCAGCAGTCACACAGGGGGCCGGGGCAATCAGCCCCAGCATTTT
d_call: NA; j_call: TRBJ1-1; clone_size: NA; v_call: TRBV19; cdr3_aa: CASSAFYEAFF; cdr3_nt: TGTGCCAGTAGTGCCTTCTATGAAGCTTTCTTT
d_call: NA; j_call: TRBJ2-7; clone_size: NA; v_call: TRBV12-5; cdr3_aa: CASGLRTARAYEQYF; cdr3_nt: TGTGCTAGTGGACTGCGGACCGCCAGGGCCTACGAGCAGTACTTC
d_call: NA; j_call: TRBJ1-1; clone_size: NA; v_call: TRBV7-9; cdr3_aa: CASSWDGYNTEAFF; cdr3_nt: TGTGCCAGCAGCTGGGACGGTTACAACACTGAAGCTTTCTTT
d_call: NA; j_call: TRBJ2-2; clone_size: NA; v_call: TRBV11-3; cdr3_aa: CASSSIGKVAGELFF; cdr3_nt: TGTGCCAGCAGCTCTATCGGGAAGGTTGCCGGGGAGCTGTTTTTT
d_call: NA; j_call: TRBJ2-5; clone_size: NA; v_call: TRBV7-6; cdr3_aa: CASSLEEGVGETQYF; cdr3_nt: TGTGCCAGCAGCCTAGAGGAGGGGGTTGGGGAGACCCAGTACTTC
d_call: NA; j_call: TRBJ1-5; clone_size: NA; v_call: TRBV4-2; cdr3_aa: CASSQGRDQPQHF; cdr3_nt: TGTGCCAGCAGCCAAGGCAGGGATCAGCCCCAGCATTTT
d_call: NA; j_call: TRBJ1-1; clone_size: NA; v_call: TRBV6-5; cdr3_aa: CASSYGSGLGTEAFF; cdr3_nt: TGTGCCAGCAGTTACGGGTCAGGGTTGGGGACTGAAGCTTTCTTT
d_call: TRBD2; j_call: TRBJ2-3; clone_size: NA; v_call: TRBV28; cdr3_aa: CASSQFGGTTGDTQYF; cdr3_nt: TGTGCCAGCAGCCAGTTCGGCGGGACTACGGGAGATACGCAGTATTTT
d_call: NA; j_call: TRBJ2-2; clone_size: NA; v_call: TRBV27; cdr3_aa: CASSLRTMEGRIAGELFF; cdr3_nt: TGTGCCAGCAGTTTAAGGACCATGGAGGGGCGTATAGCCGGGGAGCTGTTTTTT
d_call: NA; j_call: TRBJ2-2; clone_size: NA; v_call: TRBV7-9; cdr3_aa: CASSLQTTGELFF; cdr3_nt: TGTGCCAGCAGCTTACAGACAACCGGGGAGCTGTTTTTT